These 18 T cell receptor beta chains were all obtained from the same sample, sequenced in a study of Graves' ophthalmopathy and Graves' hyperthyroidism. TCR beta CDR3 regions were amplified from RNA transcripts. An initial RT-PCR round employing HTBI primers preceded a second-round multiplex PCR. TCRdb re-analysed the multiplex PCR reads in MiXCR, keeping a single row per CDR3 protein. The sample includes some 210,000 distinct CDR3 sequences, under 30% of them seen just once. Sequencing input: peripheral blood. These receptor sequences come from a man aged 45-65 years with Graves' ophthalmopathy.

This clonotype was detected many times. J is TRBJ2-7 and V is TRBV28; D might be TRBD2 (6 bases). V lost 4 bases and J 6 bases, leaving 10 bases between the germline ends. CDR3 length: 12 residues. Germline-derived CDR1 and CDR2 are MDHEN and SYDVKM. The CDR3 DNA sequence: TGTGCCAGCAGTTCGCCGACTAGCGAGCAGTACTTC. Residues: CASSSPTSEQYF.

This clonotype came up many times. V gene TRBV27 combines with J gene TRBJ2-5; D is uncertain. V lost 5 bases and J lost 1, with 8 bases in between. This CDR3 is 13 amino acids long. Germline CDR1 is MNHEY and CDR2 is SMNVEV (reference sequence). The DNA for the CDR3 is TGTGCCAGCAGTAGGAACAGCCAAGAGACCCAGTACTTC. It encodes CASSRNSQETQYF.

This clonotype was seen at least ten times. The rearrangement uses TRBV7-2 and TRBJ2-5; D is perhaps TRBD1 (6 bases). The germline gives CDR1 SGHTA, CDR2 FQGNSA. The CDR3 covers 16 residues. Between the trimmed V and J ends, which lost 1 base and 4 bases, there was a span of 16 bases. The CDR3 sequence: CASSLVRGSRRETQYF. The DNA for the CDR3 is TGTGCCAGCAGCTTAGTAAGGGGGAGCAGGCGAGAGACCCAGTACTTC.

This clonotype was observed at least ten times. The rearrangement uses TRBV2 and TRBJ2-2, with 7 bases aligning to TRBD2. CDR1 SNHLY and CDR2 FYNNEI come from the germline V gene. V trimming: 6 bases; J trimming: 2 bases; junction bases outside the gene matches: 9. The CDR3 runs to 16 residues. The CDR3 DNA reads as TGTGCCAGCAGGGGGGGGTTCGGCAAAAACACCGGGGAGCTGTTTTTT. This codes for CASRGGFGKNTGELFF.

This clonotype has ten or more counts. The chain combines TRBV2 with TRBJ1-1; no reliable D call. CDR1 SNHLY and CDR2 FYNNEI come from the germline V gene. V was shortened by 5 bases and J by 2 bases, with 12 bases between the two germline ends. The CDR3 runs 14 residues. The CDR3 loop reads CASSRETGNTEAFF. The CDR3 region has the DNA TGTGCCAGCAGTAGAGAGACGGGAAACACTGAAGCTTTCTTT.

This clonotype was observed at least ten times. The chain carries TRBV19 and TRBJ1-1, with TRBD1 identical over 8 bases. This CDR3 has 12 amino acids. Trimming removed 9 bases from V and 5 bases from J; junction bases left unmatched: 5. The germline V gene encodes CDR1 LNHDA and CDR2 SQIVND (reference sequence). The CDR3 sequence: CASDRGGTEAFF. The CDR3 region has the DNA TGTGCCAGCGACAGGGGCGGAACTGAAGCTTTCTTT.

This clonotype was found many times. The rearrangement links TRBV11-1 to TRBJ2-2; maybe TRBD1 (5 bases). Trimming left V 5 bases short and J 1 base short, with 14 bases between. This CDR3 spans 16 amino acids. Germline-derived CDR1 and CDR2 are SGHAT and FQDESV (reference sequence). CDR3 sequence (DNA): TGTGCCAGCAGCATTGTAGGGGATCGGAACACCGGGGAGCTGTTTTTT. This codes for CASSIVGDRNTGELFF. Together with reference TRBV11-1 and TRBJ2-2, the CDR3 gives the full variable domain: EAEVAQSPRYKITEKSQAVAFWCDPISGHATLYWYRQILGQGPELLVQFQDESVVDDSQLPKDRFSAERLKGVDSTLKIQPAELGDSAMYLCASSIVGDRNTGELFFGEGSRLTVL.

The CDR3 is CASSLSDRDTEAFF. The DNA for the CDR3 is TGTGCCAGCAGTTTATCTGACAGGGACACTGAAGCTTTCTTT. V gene TRBV6-5 combines with J gene TRBJ1-1; TRBD1 aligns across 7 bases. Germline V CDR1 and CDR2: MNHEY, SVGAGI. The CDR3 totals 14 residues. V dropped 4 bases and J dropped 3; count of bases not matched to a gene: 5.

The chain joins TRBV20-1 to TRBJ2-5; 10 positions agree with TRBD2. The CDR3 is 18 amino acids. V was clipped by 4 bases and J by 5 bases; unmatched bases: 19. The V gene's germline CDR1 is DFQATT and CDR2 SNEGSKA (reference sequence). In DNA form, the CDR3 reads TGCAGTGCTAACCGCCCTCCCTCTAGCGGGAGACGAGGGGAGACCCAGTACTTC. It is translated as CSANRPPSSGRRGETQYF.

The table lists this clonotype with many counts. The chain uses TRBV30 and TRBJ2-5; maybe TRBD1 (8 bases). Trimming stripped 6 bases from V and 4 bases from J, with 15 bases between. Germline assignment: CDR1 GTSNPN and CDR2 SVGIG (reference sequence). This CDR3 has 13 amino acids. CDR3 sequence (DNA): TGTGCCTGCCAGCGGGACAGGAGAGAGACCCAGTACTTC. This codes for CACQRDRRETQYF.

This clonotype was observed many times. The genes are TRBV20-1 and TRBJ2-7, with a possible D match to TRBD2 (5 bases). Germline CDR1 DFQATT, CDR2 SNEGSKA (reference sequence). V lost 0 bases and J lost 0, with 12 bases in between. This CDR3 spans 15 amino acids. The CDR3 loop is CSARDGSGGSYEQYF. Here the CDR3 DNA reads TGCAGTGCTAGAGATGGAAGCGGAGGCTCCTACGAGCAGTACTTC.

This rearrangement joins TRBV12-3 or TRBV12-4 to TRBJ1-1; D is unresolved. The germline V and J ends were trimmed by 6 bases and 0 bases, with 8 bases remaining between them. This CDR3 has 13 amino acids. The CDR3 bases are TGTGCCAGCAGCCCTGGCATGAACACTGAAGCTTTCTTT. Translating it yields CASSPGMNTEAFF.

The table lists this clonotype with many counts. The gene calls are TRBV10-3 and TRBJ1-3; D possibly corresponds to TRBD1 (5 bases). V was cut by 8 bases and J by 0 bases, with 5 bases left in between. The CDR3 spans 12 residues. From germline, CDR1 is ENHRY and CDR2 SYGVKD. CDR3 sequence: CAIGTSGNTIYF. CDR3 in DNA: TGTGCCATCGGGACCTCTGGAAACACCATATATTTT.

This clonotype was detected only a few times. This chain joins TRBV12-3 or TRBV12-4 and TRBJ2-7, with 8 bases matching TRBD2. This CDR3 is built from 12 residues. Trimming took 6 bases from V and 7 from J; bases not matched to a gene: 5. CDR3 amino acids: CASRAGAEEQYF. CDR3 DNA: TGTGCCAGCAGAGCGGGAGCTGAAGAGCAGTACTTC.

This clonotype was counted at least ten times. This chain uses TRBV7-8 with TRBJ1-1, with D maybe TRBD1 (6 bases). V was pared by 1 base and J by 2 bases, with 11 bases between. Germline V CDR1 and CDR2: SGHVS, FQNEAQ. This CDR3 region has 15 residues. The CDR3 sequence is CASSLGARGNTEAFF. The CDR3 DNA reads as TGTGCCAGCAGCTTAGGTGCCAGGGGAAACACTGAAGCTTTCTTT. Full variable domain (missing parts from reference TRBV7-8 and TRBJ1-1): GAGVSQSPRYKVAKRGQDVALRCDPISGHVSLFWYQQALGQGPEFLTYFQNEAQLDKSGLPSDRFFAERPEGSVSTLKIQRTQQEDSAVYLCASSLGARGNTEAFFGQGTRLTVV.

CDR3 sequence: CASKDFGSYEQYF. The CDR3 bases are TGTGCCAGCAAAGATTTCGGTTCCTACGAGCAGTACTTC. The chain joins TRBV6-2 or TRBV6-3 to TRBJ2-7; D not resolved. Germline V gene sequence: CDR1 MNHEY, CDR2 SVGEGT. Deletions cut 7 bases from V and 1 base from J, with 11 bases between. The CDR3 loop spans 13 amino acids.

This clonotype appeared many times. CDR3 sequence (DNA): TGTGCCAGTACCGGATCCCACAGGGATGGCTACACCTTC. Its translation is CASTGSHRDGYTF. The chain couples TRBV19 to TRBJ1-2; D possibly corresponds to TRBD1 (6 bases). V lost 7 bases and J lost 6, with 15 bases in between. The CDR3 is 13 residues long. CDR1 and CDR2 from the germline V gene are LNHDA and SQIVND (reference sequence).

This clonotype occurred many times. The rearrangement uses TRBV20-1 and TRBJ1-2; 8 nucleotides match TRBD1. V was pared by 2 bases and J by 6 bases, with 5 bases of the junction left unmatched. This CDR3 region has 13 residues. CDR1 DFQATT and CDR2 SNEGSKA come from the germline V gene (reference sequence). CDR3 amino acids: CSARRGTGHGYTF. The CDR3 nucleotides are TGCAGTGCTAGAAGAGGGACAGGACATGGCTACACCTTC.